These T cell receptor beta chains were read from a single sample in a study of blood T cell repertoires in COVID-19. Assay: immunoSEQ multiplex PCR; the TCRdb copy retains only in-frame clones and omits some. The table lists approximately 120,000 clones, roughly 86% of them singletons. Material for sequencing was peripheral blood. These receptors all stem from a human donor in a cohort sampled during active COVID-19. The CDR3 runs from the conserved cysteine through the conserved F or W. Fields, in order: clone size, J gene, D gene, V gene, CDR3 protein, CDR3 DNA. D genes are given only for firm matches. A clone size is listed for some rows: how often the clone was seen (once, few, many), or a class if it is expanded.

clone_size: few
j_call: TRBJ2-1
d_call: TRBD2
v_call: TRBV19
cdr3_aa: CASRWTSGRTDEQFF
cdr3_nt: TGTGCCAGTAGATGGACTAGCGGGAGGACCGATGAGCAGTTCTTC

clone_size: NA
j_call: TRBJ2-6
d_call: TRBD2
v_call: TRBV2
cdr3_aa: CASSNRLAGVSGANVLTF
cdr3_nt: TGTGCCAGCAGTAATAGACTAGCGGGAGTCTCTGGGGCCAACGTCCTGACTTTC

clone_size: NA
j_call: TRBJ2-1
d_call: NA
v_call: TRBV11-3
cdr3_aa: CASSLTGDEQFF
cdr3_nt: TGTGCCAGCAGCTTAACAGGTGACGAGCAGTTCTTC

clone_size: NA
j_call: TRBJ2-1
d_call: NA
v_call: TRBV15
cdr3_aa: CATSRDLGAGEQFF
cdr3_nt: TGTGCCACCAGCAGAGATCTTGGGGCCGGTGAGCAGTTCTTC

clone_size: NA
j_call: TRBJ2-5
d_call: TRBD2
v_call: TRBV7-6
cdr3_aa: CASSFSGKQETQYF
cdr3_nt: TGTGCCAGCAGCTTTAGCGGGAAGCAAGAGACCCAGTACTTC

clone_size: NA
j_call: TRBJ1-4
d_call: TRBD1
v_call: TRBV6-2/TRBV6-3
cdr3_aa: CASSRQGTNEKLFF
cdr3_nt: TGTGCCAGCAGTCGACAGGGGACTAATGAAAAACTGTTTTTT

clone_size: NA
j_call: TRBJ2-7
d_call: NA
v_call: TRBV12-5
cdr3_aa: CASGLPLGPQTYEQYF
cdr3_nt: TGTGCTAGTGGTTTGCCACTGGGGCCACAGACCTACGAGCAGTACTTC

clone_size: NA
j_call: TRBJ1-3
d_call: NA
v_call: TRBV7-3
cdr3_aa: CASSADSHSGNTIYF
cdr3_nt: TGTGCCAGCAGCGCCGACAGCCACTCTGGAAACACCATATATTTT

clone_size: once
j_call: TRBJ1-1
d_call: TRBD1
v_call: TRBV11-2
cdr3_aa: CASSFRGRNTEAFF
cdr3_nt: TGTGCCAGCAGCTTTAGGGGGCGGAACACTGAAGCTTTCTTT

clone_size: NA
j_call: TRBJ2-7
d_call: NA
v_call: TRBV10-1
cdr3_aa: CASSLMGRRYYEQYF
cdr3_nt: TGCGCCAGCAGTCTCATGGGGCGACGTTACTACGAGCAGTACTTC

clone_size: NA
j_call: TRBJ1-1
d_call: NA
v_call: TRBV7-2
cdr3_aa: CASRPTGTPWTEAFF
cdr3_nt: TGTGCCAGCAGGCCGACCGGGACTCCCTGGACTGAAGCTTTCTTT

clone_size: NA
j_call: TRBJ2-7
d_call: TRBD1
v_call: TRBV4-1
cdr3_aa: CASSQQTGVYGVQYF
cdr3_nt: TGCGCCAGCAGCCAACAAACAGGGGTCTATGGCGTGCAGTACTTC

clone_size: NA
j_call: TRBJ2-2
d_call: NA
v_call: TRBV11-3
cdr3_aa: CASSHLQASANTGELFF
cdr3_nt: TGTGCCAGCAGCCATTTACAGGCTAGCGCGAACACCGGGGAGCTGTTTTTT

clone_size: NA
j_call: TRBJ2-7
d_call: NA
v_call: TRBV6-4
cdr3_aa: CASSVRVAYEQYF
cdr3_nt: TGTGCCAGCAGTGTCAGGGTCGCCTACGAGCAGTACTTC

clone_size: once
j_call: TRBJ2-7
d_call: TRBD2
v_call: TRBV7-7
cdr3_aa: CASSLGRLAGGPRYEQYF
cdr3_nt: TGTGCCAGCAGCTTAGGGCGGCTAGCGGGAGGGCCACGCTACGAGCAGTACTTC